What follows are 8 T cell receptor beta chains derived from one specimen sequenced in a study of control samples from healthy donors and cancer patients. TCRdb keeps only in-frame clones here, not all; method: immunoSEQ multiplex PCR. This sample has 100,000 or so clones, with roughly 86% found just once. Sequences were obtained from blood. All receptors derive from a woman aged 60-75 years in good health.

The chain carries TRBV28 and TRBJ2-7, with 9 nucleotides matching TRBD1. Unmatched junction bases numbered 6, after V lost 6 bases and J lost 3 bases. Germline V gene data show CDR1 as MDHEN and CDR2 as SYDVKM. The CDR3 is 14 amino acids. The CDR3 DNA reads as TGTGCCAGCAGAGGCCCGGGACAGGGCTACGAGCAGTACTTC. Its protein is CASRGPGQGYEQYF.

The rearrangement links TRBV27 to TRBJ1-3; D ambiguous. The CDR3 covers 16 residues. Germline CDR1 and CDR2: MNHEY and SMNVEV (reference sequence). The V end lost 5 bases, the J end lost 1 base, and 15 bases lay between the germline ends. The CDR3 DNA follows: TGTGCCAGCAGTCTCAACCCACCGGTTTCTGGAAACACCATATATTTT. It translates to CASSLNPPVSGNTIYF.

The chain joins TRBV19 to TRBJ2-7; D ambiguous. CDR3 length equals 13 residues. The V and J ends lost 1 base and 5 bases respectively, with 9 bases between them. Looked up from germline, CDR1 is LNHDA and CDR2 is SQIVND (reference sequence). The CDR3 DNA sequence: TGTGCCAGTAGTATAGGGGTTTTGAACGAGCAGTACTTC. Amino acid sequence: CASSIGVLNEQYF.

The DNA for the CDR3 is TGCAGCGTTGGAGCAGGGATAGGGGAGACCCAGTACTTC. The encoded protein is CSVGAGIGETQYF. This chain joins TRBV29-1 and TRBJ2-5, with a possible D match to TRBD1 (5 bases). Germline CDR1 is SQVTM and CDR2 is ANQGSEA. The CDR3 covers 13 residues. The ends were cut back, 4 bases at V and 5 bases at J, with 14 bases in the middle.

The rearrangement uses TRBV4-1 and TRBJ2-1; 9 bases fit TRBD1. V shed 2 bases, J shed 8 bases, and the junction held 10 bases outside the gene matches. Germline-derived CDR1 and CDR2 are MGHRA and YSYEKL. The CDR3 runs 16 residues. The CDR3 nucleotides read TGCGCCAGCAGCCAATTAGGGACAGGGAGGATGCATGAGCAGTTCTTC. Its translation is CASSQLGTGRMHEQFF.

J is TRBJ2-2 and V is TRBV28; D is unresolved. V dropped 9 bases and J dropped 4 bases, with 9 bases sitting between them. CDR1 MDHEN and CDR2 SYDVKM come from the germline V gene. This CDR3 spans 12 amino acids. The CDR3 sequence: CASRLVTGELFF. The CDR3 DNA follows: TGTGCCAGTCGACTGGTCACCGGGGAGCTGTTTTTT.

This clone was detected ten times or more. The V and J genes are TRBV4-1 and TRBJ1-6; no definite D call. The germline V and J ends were trimmed by 4 bases and 11 bases, with 18 bases remaining between them. The CDR3 sequence is 15 residues long. Germline lookup yields CDR1 MGHRA and CDR2 YSYEKL. This chain's CDR3 is CASSPKEAGGTPLHF. DNA for the CDR3: TGCGCCAGCAGCCCCAAAGAAGCAGGAGGGACACCCCTCCACTTT.

This rearrangement joins TRBV4-1 to TRBJ1-3; 7 nucleotides line up with TRBD1. The CDR3 totals 17 residues. Looked up from germline, CDR1 is MGHRA and CDR2 is YSYEKL. J lost 0 bases, V lost 1 base, and 6 bases had no gene match. In nucleotides, the CDR3 is TGCGCCAGCAGCCAAGGACAGGGCCGGTACTCTGGAAACACCATATATTTT. It encodes CASSQGQGRYSGNTIYF.